This is a list of T cell receptor beta chains from one sample in a study of blood T cell repertoires in COVID-19. Libraries were prepared by immunoSEQ multiplex PCR; TCRdb keeps only in-frame clonotypes and omits some of them. The repertoire holds approximately 150,000 clones, with about 83% as singletons. Sequenced material: peripheral blood. The receptors stem from a woman in her sixties or seventies who had recovered from COVID-19. Both conserved end residues are part of each CDR3. Each record gives: J gene, D gene, clone size, V gene, CDR3 protein, CDR3 DNA. A D gene is named only where the DNA matches it firmly. Not all rows give a size; the values are once, few, many and, for expanded clones, a class.

J gene: TRBJ2-1; D gene: TRBD1; clone size: once; V gene: TRBV6-1; CDR3 protein: CASSEDDRGDYNEQFF; CDR3 DNA: TGTGCCAGCAGTGAAGATGACAGGGGGGACTACAATGAGCAGTTCTTC
J gene: TRBJ1-2; D gene: .; clone size: few; V gene: TRBV19; CDR3 protein: CASSIGRGLGYTF; CDR3 DNA: TGTGCCAGTAGTATTGGGCGGGGCCTGGGCTACACCTTC
J gene: TRBJ1-2; D gene: .; clone size: .; V gene: TRBV18; CDR3 protein: CASSPSAAGDGYTF; CDR3 DNA: TGTGCCAGCTCACCATCAGCGGCGGGGGATGGCTACACCTTC
J gene: TRBJ2-1; D gene: TRBD1; clone size: .; V gene: TRBV18; CDR3 protein: CASSPTGDSYNEQFF; CDR3 DNA: TGTGCCAGCTCACCAACAGGGGATTCCTACAATGAGCAGTTCTTC
J gene: TRBJ1-1; D gene: .; clone size: .; V gene: TRBV9; CDR3 protein: CASSVGQVDTEAFF; CDR3 DNA: TGTGCCAGCAGCGTAGGGCAGGTAGACACTGAAGCTTTCTTT
J gene: TRBJ1-1; D gene: .; clone size: .; V gene: TRBV7-3; CDR3 protein: CASRPTGGGEAFF; CDR3 DNA: TGTGCCAGCAGACCCACCGGGGGGGGTGAAGCTTTCTTT
J gene: TRBJ2-2; D gene: TRBD1; clone size: few; V gene: TRBV7-9; CDR3 protein: CASSSLTGPNTGELFF; CDR3 DNA: TGTGCCAGCAGCTCCTTGACAGGGCCGAACACCGGGGAGCTGTTTTTT
J gene: TRBJ2-3; D gene: .; clone size: .; V gene: TRBV7-2; CDR3 protein: CASSPVFWGPTDTQYF; CDR3 DNA: TGTGCCAGCAGCCCCGTATTTTGGGGGCCGACAGATACGCAGTATTTT
J gene: TRBJ2-7; D gene: .; clone size: .; V gene: TRBV28; CDR3 protein: CASRGIDEQYF; CDR3 DNA: TGTGCCAGTAGGGGGATCGACGAGCAGTACTTC
J gene: TRBJ2-1; D gene: TRBD2; clone size: .; V gene: TRBV6-5; CDR3 protein: CASRIRTSSYNEQFF; CDR3 DNA: TGTGCCAGCAGGATAAGGACTAGCTCTTACAATGAGCAGTTCTTC
J gene: TRBJ2-7; D gene: TRBD2; clone size: .; V gene: TRBV19; CDR3 protein: CASSMTSGPSYEQYF; CDR3 DNA: TGTGCCAGTAGTATGACTAGCGGGCCCTCCTACGAGCAGTACTTC
J gene: TRBJ1-2; D gene: .; clone size: .; V gene: TRBV5-1; CDR3 protein: CASSLARGADGYTF; CDR3 DNA: TGCGCCAGCAGCTTGGCTCGGGGGGCTGATGGCTACACCTTC
J gene: TRBJ1-1; D gene: .; clone size: .; V gene: TRBV5-1; CDR3 protein: CASSPHRVPLEAEAFF; CDR3 DNA: TGCGCCAGCAGCCCGCACAGGGTACCCCTTGAGGCTGAAGCTTTCTTT
J gene: TRBJ2-2; D gene: .; clone size: .; V gene: TRBV7-3; CDR3 protein: CASSQPGVGPGELFF; CDR3 DNA: TGTGCCAGCAGCCAGCCAGGAGTGGGGCCCGGGGAGCTGTTTTTT
J gene: TRBJ1-1; D gene: .; clone size: .; V gene: TRBV6-7; CDR3 protein: CASSYSHGSRGSDTEAFF; CDR3 DNA: TGTGCCAGCAGTTACTCGCACGGTTCCAGGGGCTCGGACACTGAAGCTTTCTTT
J gene: TRBJ2-5; D gene: TRBD2; clone size: .; V gene: TRBV30; CDR3 protein: CAWTSASGRSGTQYF; CDR3 DNA: TGTGCCTGGACCTCGGCTAGCGGGAGGTCGGGGACCCAGTACTTC
J gene: TRBJ2-5; D gene: TRBD1; clone size: few; V gene: TRBV5-6; CDR3 protein: CASSLVERGQQYF; CDR3 DNA: TGTGCCAGCAGCTTGGTAGAAAGGGGACAGCAGTACTTC